The rows below give T cell receptor beta chains drawn from one sample of a study of T cell changes during pregnancy in multiple sclerosis. Sequencing was performed with immunoSEQ multiplex PCR; in TCRdb, only in-frame clones are kept and a portion is missing. Of 30,000 or so clones listed, about nine tenths are singletons. This sample comprised CD4+ T cells from peripheral blood mononuclear cells, obtained in the second trimester of pregnancy. These receptors were obtained from a female donor in good health, enrolled as a control in a pregnancy study. Each CDR3 is given with its conserved first and last residue. The D gene is left open where the match is weak. Size is omitted from some rows. Given values are once, few, many or a class for expanded clones.

>TRBJ2-7|TRBV2|NA|NA
CASSVIRYAVEQYF
TGTGCCAGCAGTGTAATACGGTACGCCGTGGAGCAGTACTTC
>TRBJ2-6|TRBV30|NA|NA
CAWSPLTRGRANVLTF
TGTGCCTGGAGTCCCCTCACCAGGGGTCGGGCCAACGTCCTGACTTTC
>TRBJ2-2|TRBV6-4|NA|NA
CASRQGGSAGELFF
TGTGCCAGCAGACAGGGCGGGAGCGCCGGGGAGCTGTTTTTT
>TRBJ1-5|TRBV7-9|NA|NA
CASSPDGLRPQHF
TGTGCCAGCAGTCCGGACGGACTCAGGCCCCAGCATTTT
>TRBJ1-1|TRBV5-1|NA|NA
CASSWGDQRGAFF
TGCGCCAGCAGCTGGGGGGACCAGAGGGGAGCTTTCTTT
>TRBJ2-1|TRBV27|TRBD2|NA
CASSLFRGVSGRSLDEQFF
TGTGCCAGCAGTTTATTCAGGGGCGTAAGCGGGAGGAGTCTGGATGAGCAGTTCTTC
>TRBJ2-3|TRBV6-6|NA|NA
CASRGGTTDTQYF
TGTGCCAGCAGAGGGGGAACCACAGATACGCAGTATTTT
>TRBJ2-7|TRBV19|TRBD2|NA
CASGDYYEQYF
TGTGCCAGCGGGGACTACTACGAGCAGTACTTC
>TRBJ2-7|TRBV6-5|TRBD1|NA
CASRNRDRDYEQYF
TGTGCCAGCAGAAACCGGGACAGGGATTACGAGCAGTACTTC
>TRBJ2-7|TRBV6-1|TRBD1|NA
CASSRTGENEQYF
TGTGCCAGCAGCCGGACAGGGGAGAACGAGCAGTACTTC
>TRBJ1-2|TRBV28|NA|NA
CASSPLGQGGGYTF
TGTGCCAGCAGTCCCCTGGGGCAGGGAGGTGGCTACACCTTC
>TRBJ1-3|TRBV30|TRBD1|NA
CAWSWTGVLSGNTIYF
TGTGCCTGGAGTTGGACAGGGGTTCTCTCTGGAAACACCATATATTTT
>TRBJ2-1|TRBV5-4|TRBD2|NA
CASSPGGLAGFSSSYNEQFF
TGTGCCAGCAGCCCAGGGGGACTAGCGGGATTCTCGAGCTCCTACAATGAGCAGTTCTTC
>TRBJ2-3|TRBV7-8|NA|NA
CASSLAVVGGIDTQYF
TGTGCCAGCAGCTTAGCGGTGGTGGGAGGAATAGATACGCAGTATTTT
>TRBJ1-4|TRBV2|TRBD1|NA
CASSEAGTGNEKLFF
TGTGCCAGCAGTGAAGCCGGGACAGGGAATGAAAAACTGTTTTTT
>TRBJ2-2|TRBV5-1|TRBD2|NA
CASSLRSGKDGELFF
TGCGCCAGCAGCTTGCGTAGCGGGAAGGACGGGGAGCTGTTTTTT
>TRBJ2-7|TRBV9|TRBD2|NA
CASSPSGLPTYEQYF
TGTGCCAGCAGCCCTTCGGGACTACCTACTTACGAGCAGTACTTC
>TRBJ1-5|TRBV2|TRBD1|NA
CASSVAGDSYNQPQHF
TGTGCCAGCAGTGTAGCGGGGGACAGTTACAATCAGCCCCAGCATTTT
>TRBJ1-6|TRBV5-1|TRBD1|once
CASSPDRGRTNSPLHF
TGCGCCAGCAGCCCGGACAGGGGACGAACAAATTCACCCCTCCACTTT
>TRBJ1-2|TRBV7-2|NA|NA
CASSLTGSYGYTF
TGTGCCAGCAGCTTAACAGGGTCCTATGGCTACACCTTC
>TRBJ2-7|TRBV6-1|NA|NA
CASSEAWGPYEQYF
TGTGCCAGCAGTGAAGCATGGGGGCCCTACGAGCAGTACTTC
>TRBJ2-5|TRBV7-7|NA|NA
CASSSGRDDGETQYF
TGTGCTAGCAGCTCAGGCAGGGATGATGGAGAGACCCAGTACTTC
>TRBJ2-5|TRBV5-1|TRBD2|NA
CASSLTSGSRPETQYF
TGCGCCAGCAGCCTGACTAGCGGGAGCCGTCCAGAGACCCAGTACTTC
>TRBJ2-2|TRBV2|TRBD2|NA
CASMVYGLAAGELFF
TGTGCCAGCATGGTATACGGACTAGCGGCCGGGGAGCTGTTTTTT
>TRBJ2-1|TRBV30|NA|NA
CAWGGFEQFF
TGTGCCTGGGGGGGCTTTGAGCAGTTCTTC
>TRBJ1-2|TRBV4-1|TRBD1|NA
CASNRDRSIPYGYTF
TGCGCCAGCAACCGGGACAGGTCGATCCCCTATGGCTACACCTTC
>TRBJ2-7|TRBV15|TRBD1|NA
CATSSTGTGVREQYF
TGTGCCACCAGCTCCACCGGGACAGGGGTGCGGGAGCAGTACTTC
>TRBJ2-7|TRBV12-5|NA|NA
CASGFSLAGNEQYF
TGTGCTAGTGGTTTTTCCCTAGCTGGCAACGAGCAGTACTTC
>TRBJ2-3|TRBV5-1|NA|NA
CASSQGSAGTDTQYF
TGCGCCAGCAGCCAGGGGTCCGCGGGCACAGATACGCAGTATTTT
>TRBJ1-4|TRBV9|TRBD1|once
CASSTGTGEKLFF
TGTGCCAGCAGCACCGGGACAGGCGAAAAACTGTTTTTT
>TRBJ1-1|TRBV29-1|TRBD1|NA
CSAGTGGNTEAFF
TGCAGCGCCGGGACAGGGGGGAACACTGAAGCTTTCTTT
>TRBJ2-5|TRBV29-1|NA|NA
CSVGGGTVTQYF
TGCAGCGTTGGGGGGGGCACGGTGACCCAGTACTTC
>TRBJ2-3|TRBV15|NA|NA
CATGTRDRSTDTQYF
TGTGCCACGGGGACTCGGGACCGAAGCACAGATACGCAGTATTTT
>TRBJ1-1|TRBV30|NA|NA
CAWVVRGTNTEAFF
TGTGCCTGGGTGGTCAGGGGTACAAACACTGAAGCTTTCTTT
>TRBJ2-5|TRBV6-1|NA|NA
CASSESRALYQETQYF
TGTGCCAGCAGTGAATCCAGGGCCCTGTACCAAGAGACCCAGTACTTC
>TRBJ2-5|TRBV28|TRBD1|few
CASSLPLQGAETQYF
TGTGCCAGCAGTTTACCGCTACAGGGGGCAGAGACCCAGTACTTC
>TRBJ1-2|TRBV5-1|NA|NA
CASSLMEGGGYTF
TGCGCCAGCAGCTTGATGGAAGGCGGTGGCTACACCTTC
>TRBJ1-4|TRBV10-3|TRBD1|NA
CASHEGAAEKLFF
TGTGCCTCCCACGAGGGGGCGGCGGAAAAACTGTTTTTT
>TRBJ1-2|TRBV19|TRBD1|NA
CASRGTGGNYGYTF
TGTGCCAGTAGGGGGACAGGGGGAAACTATGGCTACACCTTC
>TRBJ2-2|TRBV5-4|TRBD2|NA
CASSLATAGGNTGELFF
TGTGCCAGCAGCTTGGCCACAGCGGGGGGGAACACCGGGGAGCTGTTTTTT
>TRBJ2-5|TRBV19|TRBD2|NA
CASSTGLAGGPWETQYF
TGTGCCAGTAGTACTGGACTAGCGGGGGGCCCGTGGGAGACCCAGTACTTC
>TRBJ2-7|TRBV5-1|TRBD2|NA
CASSSTSGGLSNSYEQYF
TGCGCCAGCAGCTCGACTAGCGGGGGGCTGTCGAACTCCTACGAGCAGTACTTC
>TRBJ2-7|TRBV7-9|TRBD1|few
CASSLGGQIPSYEQYF
TGTGCCAGCAGCTTAGGGGGACAGATACCCTCCTACGAGCAGTACTTC
>TRBJ2-2|TRBV30|NA|NA
CAWSAIVGPAGELFF
TGTGCCTGGAGTGCGATAGTGGGGCCGGCCGGGGAGCTGTTTTTT
>TRBJ2-1|TRBV14|NA|NA
CASRSSGAYNEQFF
TGTGCCAGCAGATCTTCCGGGGCCTACAATGAGCAGTTCTTC
>TRBJ2-7|TRBV25-1|NA|NA
CASSESREQYF
TGTGCCAGCAGTGAATCTAGAGAGCAGTACTTC
>TRBJ2-3|TRBV5-1|NA|NA
CASRVGRTDTQYF
TGCGCCAGCAGAGTCGGGAGAACAGATACGCAGTATTTT
>TRBJ1-5|TRBV7-2|NA|NA
CASSPGTGLTQPQHF
TGTGCCAGCAGCCCGGGGACTGGCCTTACGCAGCCCCAGCATTTT
>TRBJ2-1|TRBV9|TRBD2|once
CASSVGLAGNNEQFF
TGTGCCAGCAGCGTAGGACTAGCGGGGAACAATGAGCAGTTCTTC
>TRBJ1-2|TRBV18|NA|NA
CASSPPDKYGYTF
TGTGCCAGCTCCCCCCCGGACAAGTATGGCTACACCTTC
>TRBJ2-7|TRBV29-1|NA|NA
CSVEGYPGTYEQYF
TGCAGCGTTGAAGGGTATCCGGGGACCTACGAGCAGTACTTC
>TRBJ2-1|TRBV29-1|NA|NA
CSVAQGLSVHEQFF
TGCAGCGTCGCCCAGGGTTTATCCGTCCATGAGCAGTTCTTC
>TRBJ2-3|TRBV5-1|TRBD1|NA
CASSPDREFSDTQYF
TGCGCCAGCAGTCCGGACAGGGAGTTCTCAGATACGCAGTATTTT
>TRBJ2-7|TRBV30|NA|NA
CALGGQGRYF
TGTGCCTTGGGCGGTCAGGGTAGGTACTTC
>TRBJ1-3|TRBV30|TRBD1|NA
CAWRGTGGGNTIYF
TGTGCCTGGAGAGGGACAGGGGGTGGAAACACCATATATTTT
>TRBJ2-5|TRBV5-4|TRBD2|NA
CASSLGIPSGGGKETQYF
TGTGCCAGCAGCTTGGGCATCCCTAGCGGGGGGGGTAAAGAGACCCAGTACTTC
>TRBJ1-2|TRBV11-2|NA|NA
CASSLAQGKNYGYTF
TGTGCCAGCAGCTTAGCCCAGGGAAAAAACTATGGCTACACCTTC
>TRBJ2-7|TRBV11-2|NA|NA
CASSLRGEQYF
TGTGCCAGCAGCTTACGGGGCGAGCAGTACTTC